These 28 T cell receptor beta chains share one sample of origin, sequenced in a study of CD8+ T cells in alopecia areata. Specified treatment: oral pan-JAK inhibitor, 5-10 mg twice daily. Isolated RNA was reverse transcribed into cDNA used as the sequencing template. Libraries were prepared by immunoSEQ multiplex PCR; TCRdb keeps only in-frame clonotypes and omits some of them. The repertoire holds some 58,000 clones, with around 46% as singletons. This material consisted of CD8+ T cells sorted from blood, taken at approximately week 39, from a patient treated with tofacitinib. Receptor source: a human donor with alopecia areata.

V gene TRBV5-1 combines with J gene TRBJ2-7; tentatively, D is TRBD2 (6 bases). CDR1 SGHRS and CDR2 YFSETQ come from the germline V gene. The CDR3 totals 15 residues. V was clipped by 0 bases and J by 0 bases, with 10 bases between them. CDR3 in amino acids: CASSLGYGGSYEQYF. In nucleotides, the CDR3 is TGCGCCAGCAGCTTGGGATACGGGGGCTCCTACGAGCAGTACTTC.

This clone was picked up a small number of times. V and J are TRBV30 and TRBJ2-5; unclear D gene. V lost 3 bases and J lost 2, with 10 bases in between. The CDR3 is made up of 13 amino acids. Germline values: CDR1 GTSNPN, CDR2 SVGIG (reference sequence). The CDR3 DNA reads as TGTGCCTGGAGCGCATGGGTTCAAGAGACCCAGTACTTC. Its protein is CAWSAWVQETQYF.

This clone was found a few times. V is TRBV30 and J is TRBJ1-1, with D hard to call. This CDR3 has 11 residues. Trimming took off 2 bases at V and 6 bases at J, with 7 bases between the two ends. Germline V CDR1 and CDR2: GTSNPN, SVGIG (reference sequence). CDR3 nucleotide sequence: TGTGCCTGGAGTCCTCTGTCTGAAGCTTTCTTT. It encodes CAWSPLSEAFF. Variable domain in full (rest from reference TRBV30 and TRBJ1-1): SQTIHQWPATLVQPVGSPLSLECTVEGTSNPNLYWYRQAAGRGLQLLFYSVGIGQISSEVPQNLSASRPQDRQFILSSKKLLLSDSGFYLCAWSPLSEAFFGQGTRLTVV.

The chain employs TRBV15 and TRBJ2-7; 7 bases agree with TRBD2. Trimming cost V 0 bases and J 4 bases; bases outside gene matches: 6. CDR1 is LNHNV, CDR2 YYDKDF, per germline (reference sequence). The CDR3 sequence is 15 residues long. The CDR3, as DNA: TGTGCCACCAGCAGAGAAAAGGTGGGGGGGTACGAGCAGTACTTC. Protein: CATSREKVGGYEQYF.

V usage is TRBV30 and J usage is TRBJ1-1; D is unresolved. Per the germline V gene, CDR1 is GTSNPN and CDR2 is SVGIG (reference sequence). The CDR3 extends over 12 amino acids. The V end was cut by 5 bases, the J end by 0 bases, with 7 bases between. The CDR3 sequence is CAWGEMNTEAFF. The CDR3 region has the DNA TGTGCCTGGGGAGAAATGAACACTGAAGCTTTCTTT.

The chain joins TRBV30 to TRBJ2-5, with 8 bases aligning to TRBD2. CDR1 and CDR2 (germline): GTSNPN, SVGIG (reference sequence). The trim removed 4 bases at V and 1 base at J, leaving 5 bases unmatched. The CDR3 contains 14 residues. The CDR3 coding sequence is TGTGCCTGGACCCCGACTAGCGCCCAAGAGACCCAGTACTTC. Translation: CAWTPTSAQETQYF.

The chain carries TRBV2 and TRBJ2-2; 8 bases are a match to TRBD2. This CDR3 is 14 amino acids long. V shed 8 bases, J shed 2 bases, and the junction held 4 bases outside the gene matches. The germline gives CDR1 SNHLY, CDR2 FYNNEI. This CDR3 reads CASSLAANTGELFF. CDR3 DNA: TGTGCCAGCTCACTAGCGGCAAACACCGGGGAGCTGTTTTTT.

The chain combines TRBV19 with TRBJ2-5; 9 nucleotides agree with TRBD1. In germline, CDR1 is LNHDA, CDR2 SQIVND (reference sequence). The CDR3 runs to 16 residues. After removal of 4 bases from V and 4 bases from J, the junction contained 10 bases not matched to a gene. The CDR3 sequence: CASSTDNRGLGETQYF. The CDR3 DNA reads as TGTGCCAGTAGTACAGATAACAGGGGGCTGGGAGAGACCCAGTACTTC.

The chain employs TRBV25-1 and TRBJ2-3, with D unresolved. The CDR3 totals 15 residues. The ends were cut back, 1 base at V and 2 bases at J, with 10 bases in the middle. Germline V gene lookup returns CDR1 MGHDK and CDR2 SYGVNS. CDR3 coding DNA: TGTGCCAGCAGTGAATCCCCCAGTAACACAGATACGCAGTATTTT. Amino acid sequence: CASSESPSNTDTQYF. The full variable domain, completed using reference TRBV25-1 and TRBJ2-3, is EADIYQTPRYLVIGTGKKITLECSQTMGHDKMYWYQQDPGMELHLIHYSYGVNSTEKGDLSSESTVSRIRTEHFPLTLESARPSHTSQYLCASSESPSNTDTQYFGPGTRLTVL.

In this sample, this clone turned up a few times. The chain has TRBV19 and TRBJ2-7, with 7 bases matching TRBD2. CDR1 and CDR2 from the germline V gene are LNHDA and SQIVND (reference sequence). J lost 0 bases, V lost 0 bases, and 8 bases had no gene match. CDR3 length: 17 amino acids. CDR3 in DNA: TGTGCCAGTAGTATAGACTACCTAGCGGAGAACTCCTACGAGCAGTACTTC. This codes for CASSIDYLAENSYEQYF.

This clone was seen a few times. The gene calls are TRBV9 and TRBJ2-2; TRBD1 is a possible D gene (5 bases). V lost 4 bases, J lost 0 bases, and 13 bases lay in between. Looked up from germline, CDR1 is SGDLS and CDR2 is YYNGEE. CDR3 size: 16 residues. This chain's CDR3 is CASSPLQGANTGELFF. The CDR3 nucleotides are TGTGCCAGCAGCCCCCTCCAGGGCGCGAACACCGGGGAGCTGTTTTTT.

In this sample, this clone turned up a few times. V usage is TRBV7-9 and J usage is TRBJ2-3; no firm D call. CDR3 size: 12 residues. Germline CDR1 SEHNR, CDR2 FQNEAQ (reference sequence). V lost 2 bases and J lost 4, with 4 bases in between. In nucleotides, the CDR3 is TGTGCCAGCAGCTTAACGGCAGATACGCAGTATTTT. It is translated as CASSLTADTQYF.

This chain links TRBV4-3 with TRBJ2-7; TRBD2 matches at 9 bases. Germline CDR1 LGHNA, CDR2 YSLEER. V shed 1 base and J 4 bases; nucleotides not matched to a gene: 5. This CDR3 is built from 15 residues. CDR3 region: CASSQGASGVYEQYF. The CDR3 DNA follows: TGCGCCAGCAGCCAAGGAGCTAGCGGGGTTTACGAGCAGTACTTC.

As for this clone: A read error may produce the germline difference seen at one junction end. This chain joins TRBV7-2 and TRBJ2-2; TRBD2 might be the D (5 bases). CDR3 length equals 16 residues. CDR1 is SGHTA, CDR2 FQGNSA, per germline. CDR3 protein: CASSSRTMTYTGEPFF. The DNA for the CDR3 is TGTGCCAGCAGCTCGAGGACCATGACTTACACCGGGGAGCCGTTTTTT. The whole variable domain, remainder taken from reference TRBV7-2 and TRBJ2-2, is GAGVSQSPSNKVTEKGKDVELRCDPISGHTALYWYRQSLGQGLEFLIYFQGNSAPDKSGLPSDRFSAERTGGSVSTLTIQRTQQEDSAVYLCASSSRTMTYTGEPFFGEGSRLTVL.

The chain recombines TRBV27 with TRBJ2-7; 7 nucleotides match TRBD2. Trimming at V came to 5 bases and at J to 6 bases, leaving 7 bases not matched to a gene. The CDR3 is made up of 13 amino acids. The V gene's germline CDR1 is MNHEY and CDR2 SMNVEV (reference sequence). The CDR3 coding sequence is TGTGCCAGCAGTCCCACCGGGGGGTCCGAGCAGTACTTC. This translates into CASSPTGGSEQYF.

The CDR3 nucleotides read TGTGCCAGCAGCCCCCCCTTCCACGAGCAGTACTTC. Amino acid sequence: CASSPPFHEQYF. The genes are TRBV9 and TRBJ2-7, with unresolved D. V was shortened by 4 bases and J by 5 bases, with 10 bases between the two germline ends. Germline loops: CDR1 SGDLS, CDR2 YYNGEE. The CDR3 extends over 12 amino acids.

V usage is TRBV6-5 and J usage is TRBJ2-2; 8 nucleotides agree with TRBD2. V shed 2 bases, J shed 2 bases, and the junction held 1 base outside the gene matches. The germline CDR1 and CDR2 sequences are MNHEY and SVGAGI. The CDR3 consists of 15 residues. The CDR3 DNA reads TGTGCCAGCAGTTACACTAGCGGTAACACCGGGGAGCTGTTTTTT. It encodes CASSYTSGNTGELFF.

The chain carries TRBV27 and TRBJ1-5, with D hard to call. Germline V gene lookup returns CDR1 MNHEY and CDR2 SMNVEV (reference sequence). V dropped 10 bases and J dropped 1 base, with 8 bases sitting between them. The CDR3 runs 12 residues. CDR3 sequence: CATKTSNQPQHF. For the CDR3, the DNA is TGTGCCACCAAGACCAGCAATCAGCCCCAGCATTTT.

The rearrangement uses TRBV7-2 and TRBJ1-2; unclear D gene. The CDR3 is 11 amino acids. The V end was cut by 5 bases, the J end by 4 bases, with 5 bases between. Germline V lookup: CDR1 SGHTA, CDR2 FQGNSA. CDR3 amino acids: CASSPSYGYTF. DNA of the CDR3: TGTGCCAGCAGCCCCAGCTATGGCTACACCTTC.

This clone was observed a few times. The rearrangement joins TRBV6-5 to TRBJ2-2; the D is unclear. The V and J ends lost 4 bases and 5 bases respectively, with 5 bases between them. The CDR3 extends over 12 amino acids. Germline V gives CDR1 MNHEY, CDR2 SVGAGI. As DNA, the CDR3 is TGTGCCAGCAGTTTAGAGACCGGGGAGCTGTTTTTT. This sequence encodes CASSLETGELFF.

In its sample, this clone was seen a few times. The gene calls are TRBV9 and TRBJ1-2, with D perhaps matching TRBD1 (5 bases). V dropped 2 bases and J dropped 1 base, with 12 bases sitting between them. Germline lookup yields CDR1 SGDLS and CDR2 YYNGEE. The CDR3 consists of 15 residues. The CDR3 bases are TGTGCCAGCAGCGTCGGCGGGGACCTTAACTATGGCTACACCTTC. Encoded protein: CASSVGGDLNYGYTF.

V and J are TRBV7-2 and TRBJ1-1; 7 nucleotides align to TRBD1. Germline lookup yields CDR1 SGHTA and CDR2 FQGNSA. V dropped 5 bases and J dropped 0; count of bases not matched to a gene: 12. This CDR3 contains 17 residues. The CDR3, as DNA: TGTGCCAGCAGCACCAAGGGGGCGAATTCAGTGAACACTGAAGCTTTCTTT. It yields the protein CASSTKGANSVNTEAFF.

This clone has just a few counts. J is TRBJ2-7 and V is TRBV2; D is unresolved. In germline, CDR1 is SNHLY, CDR2 FYNNEI. Between the trimmed V and J ends, which lost 3 bases and 5 bases, there was a span of 11 bases. This CDR3 has 13 amino acids. The CDR3 DNA reads as TGTGCCAGCAGTGAGGCTGCTTCCCACGAGCAGTACTTC. Translating it yields CASSEAASHEQYF.

This chain uses TRBV29-1 with TRBJ1-2, with D maybe TRBD1 (6 bases). Germline V gene sequence: CDR1 SQVTM, CDR2 ANQGSEA. The germline V and J ends were trimmed by 3 bases and 4 bases, with 12 bases remaining between them. The CDR3 loop spans 13 amino acids. CDR3 loop: CSVEWQGSYGYTF. CDR3 coding DNA: TGCAGCGTTGAGTGGCAGGGGAGCTATGGCTACACCTTC. Combining the CDR3 with reference TRBV29-1 and TRBJ1-2 gives the whole variable domain SAVISQKPSRDICQRGTSLTIQCQVDSQVTMMFWYRQQPGQSLTLIATANQGSEATYESGFVIDKFPISRPNLTFSTLTVSNMSPEDSSIYLCSVEWQGSYGYTFGSGTRLTVV.

This clone was seen a handful of times. DNA for the CDR3: TGCAGCGTTGGGGGACTAAGGGAAGAGACCCAGTACTTC. Translated, it gives CSVGGLREETQYF. The chain joins TRBV29-1 to TRBJ2-5; 7 nucleotides match TRBD2. Germline CDR1 is SQVTM and CDR2 is ANQGSEA. This CDR3 region has 13 residues. Trimming removed 4 bases from V and 3 bases from J; junction bases left unmatched: 5.

The V call is TRBV2, the J call TRBJ2-3; D is perhaps TRBD2 (5 bases). There are 15 residues in the CDR3. Germline V gives CDR1 SNHLY, CDR2 FYNNEI. V shed 7 bases and J shed 2 bases, with 16 bases lying between them. DNA for the CDR3: TGTGCCAGCAACCTGGCTAGCCCACACACAGATACGCAGTATTTT. Translation: CASNLASPHTDTQYF.

The rearrangement uses TRBV29-1 and TRBJ2-5; 9 positions match TRBD2. Germline loops: CDR1 SQVTM, CDR2 ANQGSEA. This CDR3 is built from 15 residues. After removal of 4 bases from V and 2 bases from J, the junction contained 8 bases not matched to a gene. In nucleotides, the CDR3 is TGCAGCGTTGCACGTAGCGGGAGAGAACAAGAGACCCAGTACTTC. As protein: CSVARSGREQETQYF.

The chain combines TRBV11-2 with TRBJ2-7, with 11 bases fitting TRBD2. V lost 4 bases, J lost 7 bases, and 9 bases stayed unmatched. Germline CDR1 and CDR2: SGHAT and FQNNGV. The CDR3 has 15 residues. CDR3 DNA: TGTGCCAGCAGCTGGCTAGCGGGAGGCGATTTAGAGCAGTACTTC. Amino acids: CASSWLAGGDLEQYF.